This entry concerns a single T cell receptor (beta chain). One end of the junction is discordant with germline, which a read error may explain. A modified ARM-PCR protocol with three rounds of nested PCR amplified TCRbeta. TCRdb passed the multiplex PCR reads through MiXCR, listing each CDR3 protein once. Of 48,000 or so distinct CDR3 sequences in the sample, roughly 60% were seen once. This sample's RNA came from whole unsorted tissue. This non-tumor lung sample came from over 3 cm beyond the tumor edge. Between August and November 2014, newly diagnosed, chemotherapy-naive lung cancer patients underwent thoracic surgery in China. CDR3 size: 12 residues. CDR1 is SEHNR and CDR2 is FQNEAQ in the germline V gene (reference sequence). The data stem from a study of tumor and adjacent non-tumor tissue in lung cancer.

The V gene is TRBV7-9, the J gene TRBJ2-7, with 9 bases matching TRBD1. The sample consisted of distant non-tumor lung tissue. The receptor was isolated from a woman in her sixties or seventies with non-small cell lung cancer. The CDR3: CTSSWDRAEQYF. The DNA of the CDR3 is TGTACCAGCAGCTGGGACAGGGCCGAGCAGTACTTC. Together with reference TRBV7-9 and TRBJ2-7, the CDR3 gives the full variable domain: DTGVSQNPRHKITKRGQNVTFRCDPISEHNRLYWYRQTLGQGPEFLTYFQNEAQLEKSRLLSDRFSAERPKGSFSTLEIQRTEQGDSAMYLCTSSWDRAEQYFGPGTRLTVT.